This TCR beta chain appears in the sequencing data of a study of radiation and T cells in renal cell carcinoma. Study-wide background: Nephrectomy followed 15 Gy stereotactic body radiation by 4 weeks.

Study conclusions and caveats: Baseline intratumoral clonotype presence is unknown without pretreatment biopsies. Top tumor clonotypes rose in blood 2 weeks post-radiation, then contracted.

Clones were sequenced by immunoSEQ multiplex PCR, and TCRdb holds only the in-frame ones, with some missing. This table holds 70,000 or so clones, roughly 80% found once. The time point denotes: blood 2 weeks post-SBRT. The treatment denotes: 15 Gy SBRT to primary tumor, nephrectomy 4 weeks later. Clear cell pathology was present in this patient's renal cell carcinoma. Points on this clone: Its antigen is unidentified.

The origin of this receptor is a man in his 60s with renal cell carcinoma. The sequences come from blood, collected from a patient whose treatment included radiotherapy and nephrectomy.

CDR3 in DNA: TGTGCCAGCAGCTTTAGCGGGAGTGTCTACGAGCAGTACTTC. Translated, it gives CASSFSGSVYEQYF. The chain joins TRBV11-3 to TRBJ2-7; 9 bases fit TRBD2. This CDR3 is built from 14 residues. Germline loops: CDR1 SGHNT, CDR2 YENEEA. The V and J ends lost 3 bases and 3 bases, in that order; junction bases with no gene match: 3. Based on the CDR3 plus reference TRBV11-3 and TRBJ2-7, the full variable domain is EAGVVQSPRYKIIEKKQPVAFWCNPISGHNTLYWYLQNLGQGPELLIRYENEEAVDDSQLPKDRFSAERLKGVDSTLKIQPAELGDSAVYLCASSFSGSVYEQYFGPGTRLTVT.